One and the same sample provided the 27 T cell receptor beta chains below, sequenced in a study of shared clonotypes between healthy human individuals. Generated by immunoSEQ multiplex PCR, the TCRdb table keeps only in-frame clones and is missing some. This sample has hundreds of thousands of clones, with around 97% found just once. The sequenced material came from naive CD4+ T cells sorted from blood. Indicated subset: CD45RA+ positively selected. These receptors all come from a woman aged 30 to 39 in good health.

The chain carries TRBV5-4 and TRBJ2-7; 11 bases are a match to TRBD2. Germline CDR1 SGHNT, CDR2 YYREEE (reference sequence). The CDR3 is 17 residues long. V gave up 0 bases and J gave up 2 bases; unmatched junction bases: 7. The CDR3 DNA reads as TGTGCCAGCAGCTTGGGGGGTAGCGGGAGGGCCGCCTACGAGCAGTACTTC. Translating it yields CASSLGGSGRAAYEQYF.

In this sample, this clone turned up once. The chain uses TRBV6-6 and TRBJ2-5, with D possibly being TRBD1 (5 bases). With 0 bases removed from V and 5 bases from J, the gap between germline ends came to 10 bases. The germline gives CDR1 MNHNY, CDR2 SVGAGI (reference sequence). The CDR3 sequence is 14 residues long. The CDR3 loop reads CASSYSSRAETQYF. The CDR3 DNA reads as TGTGCCAGCAGTTACTCTTCCAGGGCGGAGACCCAGTACTTC.

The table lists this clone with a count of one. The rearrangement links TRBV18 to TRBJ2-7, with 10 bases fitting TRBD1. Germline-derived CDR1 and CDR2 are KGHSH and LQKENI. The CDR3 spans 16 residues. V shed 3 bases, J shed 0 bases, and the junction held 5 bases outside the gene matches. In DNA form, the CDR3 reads TGTGCCAGCTCACCCTCCGGGACAGGGGCCTCCTACGAGCAGTACTTC. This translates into CASSPSGTGASYEQYF.

In nucleotides, the CDR3 is TGTGCCAGTAGTTTGCCCCGGACAGGGCAAAAGAACACTGAAGCTTTCTTT. This encodes CASSLPRTGQKNTEAFF. This chain joins TRBV19 and TRBJ1-1; 8 nucleotides match TRBD1. CDR1 is LNHDA, CDR2 SQIVND, per germline (reference sequence). The CDR3 spans 17 residues. V trimming: 5 bases; J trimming: 1 base; junction bases outside the gene matches: 12.

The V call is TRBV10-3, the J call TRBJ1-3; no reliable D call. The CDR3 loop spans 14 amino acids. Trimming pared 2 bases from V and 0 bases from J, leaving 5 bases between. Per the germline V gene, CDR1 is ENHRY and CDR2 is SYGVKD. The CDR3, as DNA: TGTGCCATCAGTGAGGAAAGCTCTGGAAACACCATATATTTT. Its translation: CAISEESSGNTIYF.

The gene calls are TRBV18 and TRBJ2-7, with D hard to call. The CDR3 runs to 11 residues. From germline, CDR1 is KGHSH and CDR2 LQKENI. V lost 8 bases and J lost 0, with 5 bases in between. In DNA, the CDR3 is TGTGCCAGCGACCTCTCCTACGAGCAGTACTTC. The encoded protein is CASDLSYEQYF.

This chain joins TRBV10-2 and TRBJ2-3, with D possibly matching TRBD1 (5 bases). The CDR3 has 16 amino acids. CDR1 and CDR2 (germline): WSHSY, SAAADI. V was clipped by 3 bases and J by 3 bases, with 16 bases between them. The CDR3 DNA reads TGCGCCAGCAGTGATTGGGGCGGAACCGAGACAGATACGCAGTATTTT. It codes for CASSDWGGTETDTQYF.

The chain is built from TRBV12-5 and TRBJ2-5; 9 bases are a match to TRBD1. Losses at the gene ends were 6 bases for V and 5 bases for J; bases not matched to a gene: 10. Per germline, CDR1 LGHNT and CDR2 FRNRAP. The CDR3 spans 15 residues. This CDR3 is CASGRRDRACETQYF. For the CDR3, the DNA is TGTGCTAGTGGCCGCCGGGACAGGGCTTGCGAGACCCAGTACTTC. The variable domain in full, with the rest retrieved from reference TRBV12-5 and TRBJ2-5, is DARVTQTPRHKVTEMGQEVTMRCQPILGHNTVFWYRQTMMQGLELLAYFRNRAPLDDSGMPKDRFSAEMPDATLATLKIQPSEPRDSAVYFCASGRRDRACETQYFGPGTRLLVL.

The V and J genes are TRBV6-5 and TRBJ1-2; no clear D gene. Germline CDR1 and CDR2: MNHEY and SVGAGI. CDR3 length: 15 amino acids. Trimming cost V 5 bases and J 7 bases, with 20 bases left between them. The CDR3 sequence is CASSPSGRLHGGYTF. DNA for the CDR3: TGTGCCAGCAGTCCCTCCGGACGGCTCCATGGTGGCTACACCTTC.

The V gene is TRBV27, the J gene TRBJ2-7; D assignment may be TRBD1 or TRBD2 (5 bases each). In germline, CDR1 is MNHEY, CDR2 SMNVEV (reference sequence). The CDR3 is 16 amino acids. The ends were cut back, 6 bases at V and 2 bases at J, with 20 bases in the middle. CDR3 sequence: CASRPGRDRAPYEQYF. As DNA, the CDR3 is TGTGCCAGCAGGCCAGGGAGAGACCGGGCCCCCTACGAGCAGTACTTC.

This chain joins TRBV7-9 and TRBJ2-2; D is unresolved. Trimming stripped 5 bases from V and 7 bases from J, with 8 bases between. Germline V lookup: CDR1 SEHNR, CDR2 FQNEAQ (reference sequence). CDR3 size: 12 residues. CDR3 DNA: TGTGCCAGCAGCCCCCAGAGCGGGGAGCTGTTTTTT. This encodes CASSPQSGELFF. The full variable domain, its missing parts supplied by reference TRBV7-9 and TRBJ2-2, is DTGVSQNPRHKITKRGQNVTFRCDPISEHNRLYWYRQTLGQGPEFLTYFQNEAQLEKSRLLSDRFSAERPKGSFSTLEIQRTEQGDSAMYLCASSPQSGELFFGEGSRLTVL.

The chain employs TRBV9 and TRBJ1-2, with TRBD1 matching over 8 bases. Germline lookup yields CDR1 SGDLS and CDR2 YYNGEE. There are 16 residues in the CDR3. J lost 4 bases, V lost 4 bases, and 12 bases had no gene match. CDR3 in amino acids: CASSSRRQGSIYGYTF. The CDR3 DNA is TGTGCCAGCAGCTCGAGGAGACAGGGGTCCATCTATGGCTACACCTTC. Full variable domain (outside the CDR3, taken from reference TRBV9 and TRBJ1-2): DSGVTQTPKHLITATGQRVTLRCSPRSGDLSVYWYQQSLDQGLQFLIQYYNGEERAKGNILERFSAQQFPDLHSELNLSSLELGDSALYFCASSSRRQGSIYGYTFGSGTRLTVV.

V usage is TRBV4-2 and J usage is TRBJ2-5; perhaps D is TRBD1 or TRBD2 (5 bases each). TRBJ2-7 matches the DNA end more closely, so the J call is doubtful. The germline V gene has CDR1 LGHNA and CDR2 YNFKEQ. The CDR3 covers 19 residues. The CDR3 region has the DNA TGTGCCAGCAGCCCAGCCAAGTTTGTCCCCGAGTTGAGGGGATACGAGCAGTACTTC. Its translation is CASSPAKFVPELRGYEQYF.

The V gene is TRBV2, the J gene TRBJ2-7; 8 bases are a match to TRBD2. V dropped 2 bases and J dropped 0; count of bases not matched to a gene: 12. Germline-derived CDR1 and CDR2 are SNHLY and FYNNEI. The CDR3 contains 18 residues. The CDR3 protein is CASSEISVSGTLSYEQYF. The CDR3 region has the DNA TGTGCCAGCAGTGAAATATCGGTTAGCGGGACTCTCTCCTACGAGCAGTACTTC.

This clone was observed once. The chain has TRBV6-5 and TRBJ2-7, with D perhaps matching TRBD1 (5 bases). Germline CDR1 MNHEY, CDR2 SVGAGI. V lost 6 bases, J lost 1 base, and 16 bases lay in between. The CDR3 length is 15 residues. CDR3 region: CASRVTDTASYEQYF. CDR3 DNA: TGTGCCAGCAGGGTAACGGACACCGCTTCCTACGAGCAGTACTTC.

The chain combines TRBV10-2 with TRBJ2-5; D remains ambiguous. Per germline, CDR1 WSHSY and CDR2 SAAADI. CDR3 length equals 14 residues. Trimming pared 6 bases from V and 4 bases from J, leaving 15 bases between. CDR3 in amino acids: CASRGYTPSETQYF. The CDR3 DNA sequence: TGCGCCAGCAGGGGCTACACTCCCTCAGAGACCCAGTACTTC.

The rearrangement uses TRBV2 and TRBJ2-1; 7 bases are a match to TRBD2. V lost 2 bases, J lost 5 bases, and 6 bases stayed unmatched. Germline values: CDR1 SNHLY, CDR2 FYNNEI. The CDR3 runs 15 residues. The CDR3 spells CASSELAASHNEQFF. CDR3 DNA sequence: TGTGCCAGCAGTGAACTAGCGGCGAGTCACAATGAGCAGTTCTTC.

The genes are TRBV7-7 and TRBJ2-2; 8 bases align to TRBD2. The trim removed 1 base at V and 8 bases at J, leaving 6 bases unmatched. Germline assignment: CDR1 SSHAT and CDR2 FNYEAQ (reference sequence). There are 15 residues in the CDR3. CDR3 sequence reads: CASSLDRTSRGELFF. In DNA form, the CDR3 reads TGTGCCAGCAGCTTAGATCGGACTAGCCGGGGGGAGCTGTTTTTT.

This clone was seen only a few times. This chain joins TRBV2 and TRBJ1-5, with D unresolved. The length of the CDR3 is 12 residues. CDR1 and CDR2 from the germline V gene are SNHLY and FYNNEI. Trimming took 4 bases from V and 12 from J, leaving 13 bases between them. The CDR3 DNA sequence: TGTGCCAGCAGTGTGCGGGGTATGCACCAGCATTTT. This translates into CASSVRGMHQHF.

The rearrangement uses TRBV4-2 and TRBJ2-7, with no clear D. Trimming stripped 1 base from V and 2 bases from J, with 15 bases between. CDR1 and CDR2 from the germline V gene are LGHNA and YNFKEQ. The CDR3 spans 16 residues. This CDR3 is CASSQGVRVGTYEQYF. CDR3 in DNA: TGTGCCAGCAGCCAAGGGGTACGGGTAGGAACCTACGAGCAGTACTTC.

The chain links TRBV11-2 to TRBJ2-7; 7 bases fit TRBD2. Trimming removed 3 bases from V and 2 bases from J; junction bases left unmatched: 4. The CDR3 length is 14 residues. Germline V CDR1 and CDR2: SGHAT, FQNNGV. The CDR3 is CASSFLREAYEQYF. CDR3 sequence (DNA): TGTGCCAGCAGCTTTCTTCGGGAGGCCTACGAGCAGTACTTC.

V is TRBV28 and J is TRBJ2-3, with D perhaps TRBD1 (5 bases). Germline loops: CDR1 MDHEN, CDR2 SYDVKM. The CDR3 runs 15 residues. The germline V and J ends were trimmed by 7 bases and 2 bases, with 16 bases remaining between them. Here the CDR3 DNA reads TGTGCCAGCACCCTCAGCCGACAGATCACAGATACGCAGTATTTT. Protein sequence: CASTLSRQITDTQYF.

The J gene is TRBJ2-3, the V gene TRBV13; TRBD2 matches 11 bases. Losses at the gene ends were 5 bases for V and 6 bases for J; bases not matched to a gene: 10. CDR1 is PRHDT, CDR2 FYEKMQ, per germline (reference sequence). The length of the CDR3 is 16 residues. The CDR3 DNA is TGTGCCAGCAGCCCCGTAGCGGGAGGGCCCCGCGATACGCAGTATTTT. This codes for CASSPVAGGPRDTQYF.

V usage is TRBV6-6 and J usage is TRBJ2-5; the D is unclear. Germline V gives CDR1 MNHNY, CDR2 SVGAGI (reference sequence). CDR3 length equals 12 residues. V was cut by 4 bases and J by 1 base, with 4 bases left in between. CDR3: CASSFPQETQYF. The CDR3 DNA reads TGTGCCAGCAGTTTTCCCCAAGAGACCCAGTACTTC.

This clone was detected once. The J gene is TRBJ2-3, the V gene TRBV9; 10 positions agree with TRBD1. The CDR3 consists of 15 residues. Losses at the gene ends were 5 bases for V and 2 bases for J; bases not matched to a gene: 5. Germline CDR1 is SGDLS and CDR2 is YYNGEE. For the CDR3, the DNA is TGTGCCAGCAGGGGACAGGGGCAGCCCACAGATACGCAGTATTTT. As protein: CASRGQGQPTDTQYF.

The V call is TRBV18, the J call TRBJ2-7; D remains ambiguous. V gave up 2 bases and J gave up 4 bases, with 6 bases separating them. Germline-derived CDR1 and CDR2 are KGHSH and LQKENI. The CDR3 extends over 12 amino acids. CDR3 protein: CASSPVRYEQYF. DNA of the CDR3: TGTGCCAGCTCACCAGTCCGGTACGAGCAGTACTTC.

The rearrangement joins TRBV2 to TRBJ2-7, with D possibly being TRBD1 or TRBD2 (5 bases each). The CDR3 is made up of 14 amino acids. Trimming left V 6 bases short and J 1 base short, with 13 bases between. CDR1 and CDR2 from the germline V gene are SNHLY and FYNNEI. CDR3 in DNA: TGTGCCAGCAGGGCCGGGACGGGATCCTACGAGCAGTACTTC. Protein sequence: CASRAGTGSYEQYF.